This T cell receptor (beta chain) was documented in a study of blood T cell repertoires in COVID-19. Looking at the study overall: The analysed material was cDNA or gDNA that came from T cells, B-cell-depleted T cells, or PBMCs.

The V and J ends lost 5 bases and 2 bases, in that order; junction bases with no gene match: 7. The length of the CDR3 is 15 residues. Germline CDR1 is ENHRY and CDR2 is SYGVKD. Original data processing: From reference gene primer amplification, estimates of nucleated cell counts were derived. Clones were sequenced by immunoSEQ multiplex PCR, and TCRdb holds only the in-frame ones, with some missing. V and J calls and clone size are as listed in that table; D and trimming were resolved from the DNA. This repertoire shows 100,000 to 150,000 clones, more than 60% found once; its top ten account for about 6.8%.

The sequencing input was peripheral blood. This chain connects TRBV10-3 to TRBJ1-2; 8 bases match TRBD1. This clonotype was sampled from a man aged 65 to 85 with acute or convalescent COVID-19. The CDR3 region is CAISSGQGRNYGYTF. The CDR3, as DNA: TGTGCCATCAGTTCCGGACAGGGTAGAAACTATGGCTACACCTTC.